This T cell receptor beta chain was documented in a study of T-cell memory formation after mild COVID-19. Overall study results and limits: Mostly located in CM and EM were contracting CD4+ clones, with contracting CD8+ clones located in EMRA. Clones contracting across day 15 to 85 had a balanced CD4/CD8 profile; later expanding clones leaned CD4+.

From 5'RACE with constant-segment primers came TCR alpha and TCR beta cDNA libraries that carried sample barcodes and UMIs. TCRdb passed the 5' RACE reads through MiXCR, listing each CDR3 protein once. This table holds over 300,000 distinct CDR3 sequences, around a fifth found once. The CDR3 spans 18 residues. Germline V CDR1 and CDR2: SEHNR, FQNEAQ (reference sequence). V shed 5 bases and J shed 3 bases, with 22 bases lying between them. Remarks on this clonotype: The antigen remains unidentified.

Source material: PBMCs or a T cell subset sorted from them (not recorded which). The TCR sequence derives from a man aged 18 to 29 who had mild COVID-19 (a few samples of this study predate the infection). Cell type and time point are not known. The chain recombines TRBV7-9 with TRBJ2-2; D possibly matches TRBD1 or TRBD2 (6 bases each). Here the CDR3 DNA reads TGTGCCAGCAGCCCTCCGCGGGGTTCGGGACAACACACCGGGGAGCTGTTTTTT. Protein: CASSPPRGSGQHTGELFF.